This T cell receptor (beta chain) appears in the sequencing data of a study of T-cell reconstitution after alpha-beta-depleted transplantation in children. General study results and limits: Once a year had passed after transplant, T-cell counts and diversity came mostly from newly produced T cells.

CDR3 length equals 13 residues. Unmatched junction bases numbered 7, after V lost 5 bases and J lost 7 bases. With respect to this clonotype: The antigen is not known.

Using unique molecular identifiers, the investigators prepared the TCRbeta library. In TCRdb, the PCR reads were re-called with MiXCR into one record per CDR3 protein. The sample carries approximately 210,000 distinct CDR3 sequences, around a sixth recorded once. This TCR was recovered from a male patient aged 2 to 10 who had a stem cell transplant for acute lymphoblastic leukemia, so the T cells may come from the graft donor. The sample in question was PBMCs, mostly from graft donor cells, obtained 360 days after TCRalphabeta/CD19-depleted stem cell transplant. The chain carries TRBV12-3 or TRBV12-4 and TRBJ1-1; 7 positions agree with TRBD1. CDR3 sequence: CASSTGAQLEAFF. CDR3 in DNA: TGTGCCAGCAGTACAGGGGCGCAACTTGAAGCTTTCTTT.